This T cell receptor beta chain was identified in a study of cytomegalovirus exposure and HLA in healthy donors. The PCR made use of 60 Vbeta and 13 Jbeta primers. Here immunoSEQ multiplex PCR was the method, and the copy in TCRdb shows in-frame clones only, minus some. Of roughly 120,000 clones in the sample, 70% to 80% were seen once. Sample: PBMCs. The receptor was derived from a man aged 50 to 60 in good health and CMV-seronegative.

The DNA for the CDR3 is TGTGCCAGCAGCTTGGAGGGCAGGGTGGCAGGTACGCAGTATTTT. Translation gives CASSLEGRVAGTQYF. The J gene is TRBJ2-3, the V gene TRBV5-4; TRBD1 is a possible D gene (5 bases). Trimming cost V 0 bases and J 8 bases, with 16 bases left between them. The CDR3 extends over 15 amino acids. The germline V gene has CDR1 SGHNT and CDR2 YYREEE (reference sequence).